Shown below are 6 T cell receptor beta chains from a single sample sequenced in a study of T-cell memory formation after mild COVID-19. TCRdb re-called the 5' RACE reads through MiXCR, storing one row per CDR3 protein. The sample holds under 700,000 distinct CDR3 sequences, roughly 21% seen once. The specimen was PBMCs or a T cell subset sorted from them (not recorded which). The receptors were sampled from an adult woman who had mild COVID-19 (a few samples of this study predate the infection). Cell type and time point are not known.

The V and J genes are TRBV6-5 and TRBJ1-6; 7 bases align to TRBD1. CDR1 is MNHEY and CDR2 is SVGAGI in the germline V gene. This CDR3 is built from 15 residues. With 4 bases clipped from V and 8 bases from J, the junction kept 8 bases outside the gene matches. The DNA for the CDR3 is TGTGCCAGCAGTTCGGTGCGGCAGGGGGATTCACCCCTCCACTTT. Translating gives CASSSVRQGDSPLHF.

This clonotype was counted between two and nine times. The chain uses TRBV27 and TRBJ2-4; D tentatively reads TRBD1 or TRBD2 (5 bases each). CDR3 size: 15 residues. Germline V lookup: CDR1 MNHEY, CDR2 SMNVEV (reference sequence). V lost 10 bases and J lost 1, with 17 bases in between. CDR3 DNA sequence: TGTGCCACCGCGCCCTTGGGGGAGGCCAAAAACATTCAGTACTTC. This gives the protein CATAPLGEAKNIQYF.

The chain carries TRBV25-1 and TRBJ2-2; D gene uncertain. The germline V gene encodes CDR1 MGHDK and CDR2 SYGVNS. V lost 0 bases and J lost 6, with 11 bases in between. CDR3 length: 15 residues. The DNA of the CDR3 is TGTGCCAGCAGTGAATATGACGGGCTAGCCGGGGAGCTGTTTTTT. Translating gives CASSEYDGLAGELFF. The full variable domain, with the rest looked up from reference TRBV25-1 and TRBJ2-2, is EADIYQTPRYLVIGTGKKITLECSQTMGHDKMYWYQQDPGMELHLIHYSYGVNSTEKGDLSSESTVSRIRTEHFPLTLESARPSHTSQYLCASSEYDGLAGELFFGEGSRLTVL.

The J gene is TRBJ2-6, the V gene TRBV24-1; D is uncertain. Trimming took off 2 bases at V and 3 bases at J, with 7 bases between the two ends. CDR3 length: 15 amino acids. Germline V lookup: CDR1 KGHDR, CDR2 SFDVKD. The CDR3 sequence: CATSDSLFGANVLTF. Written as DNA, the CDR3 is TGTGCCACCAGTGATTCCCTTTTTGGGGCCAACGTCCTGACTTTC.

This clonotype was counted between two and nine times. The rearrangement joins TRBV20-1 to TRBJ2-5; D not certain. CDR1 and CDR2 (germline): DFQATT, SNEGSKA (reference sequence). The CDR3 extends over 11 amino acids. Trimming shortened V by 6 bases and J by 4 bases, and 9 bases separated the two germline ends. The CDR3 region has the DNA TGCAGTGCCCCGTTGGGAGAGACCCAGTACTTC. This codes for CSAPLGETQYF.

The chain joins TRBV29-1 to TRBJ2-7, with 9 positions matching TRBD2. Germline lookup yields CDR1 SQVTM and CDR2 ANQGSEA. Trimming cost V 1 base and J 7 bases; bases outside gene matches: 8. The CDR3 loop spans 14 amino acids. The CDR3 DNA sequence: TGCAGCGTTGAAGTGGCGGGGGGGCGGTGGGAGCAGTACTTC. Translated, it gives CSVEVAGGRWEQYF.